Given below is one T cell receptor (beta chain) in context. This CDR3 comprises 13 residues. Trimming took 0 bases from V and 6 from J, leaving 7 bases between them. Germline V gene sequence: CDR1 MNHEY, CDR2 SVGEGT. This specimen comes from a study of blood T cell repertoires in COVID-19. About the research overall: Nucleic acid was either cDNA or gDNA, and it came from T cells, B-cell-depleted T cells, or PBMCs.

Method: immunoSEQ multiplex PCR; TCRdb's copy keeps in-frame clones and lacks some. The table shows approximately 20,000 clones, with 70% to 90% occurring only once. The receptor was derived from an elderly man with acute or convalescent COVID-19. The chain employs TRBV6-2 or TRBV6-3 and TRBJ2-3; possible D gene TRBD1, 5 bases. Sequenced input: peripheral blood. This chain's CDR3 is CASSYSRQDTQYF. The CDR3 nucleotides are TGTGCCAGCAGTTACTCTCGACAGGATACGCAGTATTTT.